Listed below are T cell receptor beta chains from one sample, sequenced in a study of blood T cell repertoires in COVID-19. Libraries were prepared by immunoSEQ multiplex PCR; TCRdb keeps only in-frame clonotypes and omits some of them. Among roughly 230,000 clones, over 75% were seen once, and the ten largest hold about 0.7%. The specimen was peripheral blood. These receptors all stem from a human donor in a cohort sampled during active COVID-19. The CDR3 runs from the conserved cysteine through the conserved F or W. Fields, in order: D gene, clone size, V gene, J gene, CDR3 protein, CDR3 DNA. A D gene is named only where the DNA matches it firmly. Size is stated for part of the rows, as once, few or many counts, or as a class when the clone is expanded.

D: -
size: few
V: TRBV18
J: TRBJ1-2
CDR3: CASSLGDGYTF
DNA: TGTGCCAGCTCACTTGGAGATGGCTACACCTTC

D: TRBD2
size: -
V: TRBV5-1
J: TRBJ2-3
CDR3: CASSQGLAVGTDTQYF
DNA: TGCGCCAGCAGCCAGGGACTAGCGGTCGGTACAGATACGCAGTATTTT

D: -
size: -
V: TRBV27
J: TRBJ1-1
CDR3: CASSMNRDKRFKNTEAFF
DNA: TGTGCCAGCAGTATGAACCGGGATAAGAGGTTTAAGAACACTGAAGCTTTCTTT

D: -
size: few
V: TRBV6-2/TRBV6-3
J: TRBJ1-1
CDR3: CASSYRSGAFF
DNA: TGTGCCAGCAGTTACCGGTCAGGGGCTTTCTTT

D: TRBD2
size: -
V: TRBV24-1
J: TRBJ2-5
CDR3: CATSAGLAGVETQYF
DNA: TGTGCCACCAGCGCTGGACTAGCGGGGGTAGAGACCCAGTACTTC

D: -
size: -
V: TRBV6-5
J: TRBJ2-2
CDR3: CASSYFREVAGELFF
DNA: TGTGCCAGCAGTTACTTCAGGGAAGTCGCCGGGGAGCTGTTTTTT

D: TRBD2
size: -
V: TRBV9
J: TRBJ2-2
CDR3: CASSVVAGAGTGELFF
DNA: TGTGCCAGCAGCGTAGTAGCGGGAGCAGGCACCGGGGAGCTGTTTTTT

D: -
size: once
V: TRBV4-1
J: TRBJ2-5
CDR3: CASSQTGTTARYQETQYF
DNA: TGCGCCAGCAGCCAAACCGGGACAACCGCGAGGTACCAAGAGACCCAGTACTTC

D: TRBD2
size: -
V: TRBV11-2
J: TRBJ2-7
CDR3: CASSPKSGGHSYEQYF
DNA: TGTGCCAGCAGCCCGAAAAGCGGGGGGCACTCCTACGAGCAGTACTTC

D: TRBD1
size: -
V: TRBV27
J: TRBJ2-7
CDR3: CASSWGQGYEQYF
DNA: TGTGCCAGCAGTTGGGGACAGGGCTACGAGCAGTACTTC

D: -
size: -
V: TRBV10-2
J: TRBJ2-7
CDR3: CASRKTLIYEQYF
DNA: TGCGCCAGCAGAAAGACACTTATCTACGAGCAGTACTTC

D: TRBD2
size: -
V: TRBV7-2
J: TRBJ2-1
CDR3: CASRVGLAEGNEQFF
DNA: TGTGCCAGCAGGGTGGGACTAGCGGAGGGCAATGAGCAGTTCTTC

D: -
size: -
V: TRBV6-6
J: TRBJ1-2
CDR3: CASFGREYGYTF
DNA: TGTGCCAGCTTCGGCAGGGAATATGGCTACACCTTC

D: -
size: -
V: TRBV19
J: TRBJ2-6
CDR3: CASSYPRGANVLTF
DNA: TGTGCCAGTAGCTACCCCAGGGGGGCCAACGTCCTGACTTTC

D: -
size: -
V: TRBV19
J: TRBJ1-2
CDR3: CASSTLGPGYTF
DNA: TGTGCCAGTAGTACCCTCGGTCCTGGCTACACCTTC

D: TRBD1
size: -
V: TRBV9
J: TRBJ2-1
CDR3: CASSVAGAAGGKREQFF
DNA: TGTGCCAGCAGCGTAGCAGGCGCAGCAGGGGGAAAAAGGGAGCAGTTCTTC

D: TRBD2
size: -
V: TRBV20-1
J: TRBJ2-2
CDR3: CSASRGSANTGELFF
DNA: TGCAGTGCTAGTCGCGGGAGCGCGAACACCGGGGAGCTGTTTTTT

D: TRBD2
size: -
V: TRBV7-3
J: TRBJ2-3
CDR3: CASSEQRGGTDTQYF
DNA: TGTGCCAGCAGCGAACAGCGGGGCGGCACAGATACGCAGTATTTT

D: -
size: -
V: TRBV4-1
J: TRBJ1-4
CDR3: CASSQVRQGNEKLFF
DNA: TGCGCCAGCAGCCAAGTAAGGCAGGGGAATGAAAAACTGTTTTTT

D: TRBD1
size: -
V: TRBV28
J: TRBJ1-5
CDR3: CASSLYGQGVEPQHF
DNA: TGTGCCAGCAGTTTATATGGACAGGGGGTTGAGCCCCAGCATTTT

D: TRBD2
size: -
V: TRBV27
J: TRBJ2-1
CDR3: CASSLSSGRGEQFF
DNA: TGTGCCAGCAGTTTATCGAGCGGGAGAGGTGAGCAGTTCTTC

D: -
size: -
V: TRBV7-2
J: TRBJ2-1
CDR3: CASRAAYNEQFF
DNA: TGTGCCAGCAGAGCGGCCTACAATGAGCAGTTCTTC

D: TRBD1
size: -
V: TRBV19
J: TRBJ2-4
CDR3: CASTRQGANIQYF
DNA: TGTGCCAGTACGAGACAGGGGGCAAACATTCAGTACTTC

D: -
size: -
V: TRBV20-1
J: TRBJ2-3
CDR3: CSASLTDTQYF
DNA: TGCAGTGCTAGCTTAACAGATACGCAGTATTTT

D: -
size: -
V: TRBV7-9
J: TRBJ1-2
CDR3: CASSFRQRANYGYTF
DNA: TGTGCCAGCAGCTTCCGACAGAGAGCTAACTATGGCTACACCTTC

D: -
size: -
V: TRBV5-4
J: TRBJ2-7
CDR3: CASRTAASSSEQYF
DNA: TGTGCCAGCAGAACGGCGGCTAGCTCCTCCGAGCAGTACTTC

D: TRBD2
size: -
V: TRBV6-5
J: TRBJ2-7
CDR3: CASSYGPGGSYEQYF
DNA: TGTGCCAGCAGTTACGGCCCGGGGGGCTCCTACGAGCAGTACTTC

D: TRBD1
size: -
V: TRBV11-3
J: TRBJ2-2
CDR3: CASSLVGTGPTGELFF
DNA: TGTGCCAGCAGCTTAGTTGGGACAGGGCCGACCGGGGAGCTGTTTTTT

D: TRBD1
size: -
V: TRBV6-5
J: TRBJ1-3
CDR3: CASSLTGTGAGNTIYF
DNA: TGTGCCAGCAGTTTGACAGGGACAGGGGCTGGAAACACCATATATTTT

D: TRBD1
size: -
V: TRBV2
J: TRBJ2-2
CDR3: CATGQGHTGELFF
DNA: TGTGCCACGGGACAGGGTCACACCGGGGAGCTGTTTTTT

D: -
size: few
V: TRBV5-6
J: TRBJ2-2
CDR3: CASSWGQGYTGELFF
DNA: TGTGCCAGCAGCTGGGGGCAGGGCTACACCGGGGAGCTGTTTTTT

D: -
size: -
V: TRBV28
J: TRBJ1-5
CDR3: CASSYQGPDQPQHF
DNA: TGTGCCAGCAGTTATCAGGGTCCCGATCAGCCCCAGCATTTT

D: -
size: -
V: TRBV5-1
J: TRBJ1-1
CDR3: CASSLGLRGLNTEAFF
DNA: TGCGCCAGCAGCCTGGGACTAAGAGGGTTGAACACTGAAGCTTTCTTT

D: TRBD1
size: -
V: TRBV6-5
J: TRBJ1-1
CDR3: CASSPGQGALEAFF
DNA: TGTGCCAGCAGTCCGGGACAGGGGGCTCTAGAAGCTTTCTTT

D: -
size: once
V: TRBV28
J: TRBJ1-2
CDR3: CASSFTQSNYGYTF
DNA: TGTGCCAGCAGTTTCACCCAGTCTAACTATGGCTACACCTTC

D: -
size: once
V: TRBV24-1
J: TRBJ2-1
CDR3: CATSDSGEGRGNEQFF
DNA: TGTGCCACCAGTGATTCCGGAGAGGGCCGGGGCAATGAGCAGTTCTTC

D: TRBD1
size: -
V: TRBV6-2/TRBV6-3
J: TRBJ2-4
CDR3: CASSPRTGRGYIQYF
DNA: TGTGCCAGCAGTCCCAGGACAGGGCGCGGTTACATTCAGTACTTC

D: -
size: once
V: TRBV3-1/TRBV3-2
J: TRBJ2-1
CDR3: CASSQGLDEQFF
DNA: TGTGCCAGCAGCCAAGGTTTAGATGAGCAGTTCTTC

D: -
size: few
V: TRBV5-4
J: TRBJ2-7
CDR3: CASSRRWGGASYEQYF
DNA: TGTGCCAGCAGCCGGAGATGGGGGGGCGCCTCCTACGAGCAGTACTTC

D: TRBD1
size: -
V: TRBV4-2
J: TRBJ1-2
CDR3: CASSRLSGTDLYGYTF
DNA: TGTGCCAGCAGCCGTCTTTCCGGGACAGACCTTTATGGCTACACCTTC

D: -
size: -
V: TRBV30
J: TRBJ1-1
CDR3: CAWGGGAGGVGAFF
DNA: TGTGCCTGGGGTGGGGGCGCGGGGGGCGTTGGGGCTTTCTTT

D: TRBD2
size: once
V: TRBV6-2/TRBV6-3
J: TRBJ2-5
CDR3: CASSPTSGSIFGETQYF
DNA: TGTGCCAGCAGCCCAACTAGCGGGAGTATATTTGGGGAGACCCAGTACTTC

D: -
size: once
V: TRBV7-8
J: TRBJ1-1
CDR3: CASSLITDMNTEAFF
DNA: TGTGCCAGCAGCTTAATAACGGACATGAACACTGAAGCTTTCTTT

D: -
size: -
V: TRBV6-6
J: TRBJ1-2
CDR3: CASRQGQITNYGYTF
DNA: TGTGCCAGCAGACAGGGACAAATAACTAACTATGGCTACACCTTC

D: -
size: -
V: TRBV30
J: TRBJ1-1
CDR3: CAWTRQGIDAEAFF
DNA: TGTGCCTGGACTCGTCAGGGAATTGACGCTGAAGCTTTCTTT

D: -
size: -
V: TRBV9
J: TRBJ2-5
CDR3: CASSVALFGETQYF
DNA: TGTGCCAGCAGCGTAGCTCTATTCGGAGAGACCCAGTACTTC

D: TRBD1
size: -
V: TRBV5-1
J: TRBJ2-7
CDR3: CASSLGDRDFYEQYF
DNA: TGCGCCAGCAGCTTGGGGGACAGGGACTTCTACGAGCAGTACTTC

D: -
size: -
V: TRBV2
J: TRBJ2-6
CDR3: CASRLYGVGANVLTF
DNA: TGTGCCAGCAGGTTATACGGGGTGGGGGCCAACGTCCTGACTTTC

D: TRBD1
size: once
V: TRBV30
J: TRBJ1-1
CDR3: CAWSLTGGYTEAFF
DNA: TGTGCCTGGAGTCTCACAGGGGGATACACTGAAGCTTTCTTT

D: -
size: -
V: TRBV10-3
J: TRBJ1-2
CDR3: CAITGRDNYGYTF
DNA: TGTGCCATCACCGGCAGGGATAACTATGGCTACACCTTC

D: TRBD1
size: -
V: TRBV6-5
J: TRBJ2-3
CDR3: CASSPGDRGTDTQYF
DNA: TGTGCCAGCAGTCCCGGGGACAGGGGCACAGATACGCAGTATTTT

D: TRBD2
size: -
V: TRBV4-2
J: TRBJ2-1
CDR3: CASSQEYLAGYNEQFF
DNA: TGTGCCAGCAGCCAAGAGTATCTAGCGGGGTACAATGAGCAGTTCTTC

D: TRBD2
size: -
V: TRBV6-2/TRBV6-3
J: TRBJ2-7
CDR3: CASSQPGLAFYEQYF
DNA: TGTGCCAGCAGCCAACCGGGACTAGCGTTTTACGAGCAGTACTTC

D: TRBD1
size: -
V: TRBV24-1
J: TRBJ2-7
CDR3: CATSDSGQGEYEQYF
DNA: TGTGCCACCAGTGATTCGGGACAGGGAGAATACGAGCAGTACTTC

D: TRBD1
size: -
V: TRBV27
J: TRBJ1-2
CDR3: CASSATGGANYGYTF
DNA: TGTGCCAGCAGTGCGACAGGGGGTGCTAACTATGGCTACACCTTC

D: TRBD1
size: -
V: TRBV29-1
J: TRBJ2-7
CDR3: CSVERGPYEQYF
DNA: TGCAGCGTTGAGAGGGGGCCCTACGAGCAGTACTTC

D: -
size: -
V: TRBV5-6
J: TRBJ1-1
CDR3: CASSLEGSGNTEAFF
DNA: TGTGCCAGCAGCTTGGAAGGTTCGGGGAACACTGAAGCTTTCTTT

D: -
size: -
V: TRBV2
J: TRBJ1-2
CDR3: CASSSDRVVGYTF
DNA: TGTGCCAGCAGTAGCGACCGAGTGGTAGGCTACACCTTC

D: -
size: -
V: TRBV6-6
J: TRBJ2-7
CDR3: CASSYSRAGSRYEQYF
DNA: TGTGCCAGCAGTTACTCGAGAGCGGGCTCGAGGTACGAGCAGTACTTC

D: -
size: -
V: TRBV4-3
J: TRBJ2-2
CDR3: CASSHPRGRGGELFF
DNA: TGCGCCAGCAGCCACCCCCGGGGGAGAGGCGGGGAGCTGTTTTTT